This T cell receptor beta chain was recovered during a study of neurological immune-mediated disorders. This clonotype was seen more than once but under ten times. No antigen is known for it. One junction end disagrees with the germline gene, perhaps due to a read error. Regarding the study as a whole: While HTLV-1-associated myelopathy showed the greatest TCR clonal expansion, multiple sclerosis showed the least, falling below healthy controls. With the multiple sclerosis repertoire cluster, none of the clinical or MRI features showed an association.

The unsorted libraries were generated from a total of 2 million PBMCs, which had been stored in RNAlater at -80 C. The cDNA was synthesized by means of template-switch 5'RACE, which was carried out with 10-nucleotide random UMIs. TCRdb fed the 5' RACE reads into MiXCR, producing one record per CDR3 protein. The sample lists about 62,000 distinct CDR3 sequences; roughly 4% were seen once. This clonotype was sampled from a woman between 50 and 59 years old with multiple sclerosis. The sample consisted of PBMCs.

For the CDR3, the DNA is TGTGCCAGCAGCCTCGGGCCAGGCCTTTCACCCCTCAACTTT. This translates into CASSLGPGLSPLNF. The V gene is TRBV7-2, the J gene TRBJ1-6, with D hard to call. This CDR3 comprises 14 residues. The germline V gene has CDR1 SGHTA and CDR2 FQGNSA.